Sequencing of this T cell receptor beta chain was carried out in a study of T cell repertoires in cytomegalovirus infection (dated by TCRdb to the late 2010s). In terms of the full investigation: Peptide stimulations targeted recently identified HLA-C-restricted CMV epitopes, whose presentation resists viral immunomodulation, together with well-studied HLA-B-restricted epitopes. Donor HLA type was relevant to the analysis, as public TCR beta signatures indicated carriage of CMV infection together with the matching HLA type.

Study-wide findings and limitations: The ex vivo response was dominated by HLA-C-restricted CMV-specific TCR beta clonotypes, which also provided the single most frequent clonotype in two of eight donors. In both this cohort and an independent cohort of 352 donors, the cumulative frequency of public TCR beta family members distinguished carriers of CMV infection plus the relevant HLA type.

The treatment or condition label of this sample denotes: in vitro stimulation with specific CMV peptide epitopes to enrich CMV-specific T cells. This sample was sequenced with an Illumina HiSeq 1500. In TCRdb, the public reads were trimmed at Q25 with fastp and aligned with MiXCR, with productive beta chains retained. Each entry is one CDR3 protein sequence, shown with its most common DNA and genes. The sample table holds approximately 770,000 distinct CDR3 sequences, of which roughly 29% were seen once. Of the sample, over 10% is held by the ten largest clones. A remark on this clonotype: Its antigen specificity is not known. Base quality data are lacking; no much larger clone is found one base away.

Reading from cysteine to phenylalanine, the CDR3 counts 16 amino acids. CDR3 DNA only is kept here, 48 bases in frame from base 1. The germline V end is reduced by 2 bases and the J end by 3 bases; junction bases left unmatched: 6. This sequence originates from a human donor in good health (CMV status not recorded). Some clones in this sample may be carry-over from other donors' samples. Sequences were derived from cultured CD8+ T cells from PBMCs, sampled from culture after CMV antigen stimulation. The chain couples TRBV12-3 or TRBV12-4 to TRBJ1-5; the junction holds 8 bases that match TRBD1. The sequenced DNA: TGTGCCAGCAGTTTATTGGGGACAGGCAACAATCAGCCCCAGCATTTT. It encodes CASSLLGTGNNQPQHF.